These 14 T cell receptor beta chains share one sample of origin, sequenced in a study of cytomegalovirus exposure and HLA in healthy donors. Some clones are missing from TCRdb's copy, which holds only in-frame ones; the method was immunoSEQ multiplex PCR. The sample gives 130,000 to 150,000 clones, 80% to 90% of which show up once; less than 5.5% is in the top ten. Sequenced input: PBMCs. The source is a man between 18 and 35 years old in good health and CMV-seropositive.

This clone was found a few times. DNA for the CDR3: TGTGCCAGCAGCAAGACTAGCGGGACCCAAGAGACCCAGTACTTC. It translates to CASSKTSGTQETQYF. The chain is built from TRBV5-4 and TRBJ2-5; 11 positions match TRBD2. Germline V gives CDR1 SGHNT, CDR2 YYREEE (reference sequence). Trimming cost V 4 bases and J 1 base; bases outside gene matches: 3. The CDR3 is made up of 15 amino acids.

The chain carries TRBV6-1 and TRBJ2-3, with 8 positions matching TRBD2. Trimming cost V 4 bases and J 4 bases; bases outside gene matches: 7. The CDR3 covers 15 residues. The V gene's germline CDR1 is MNHNS and CDR2 SASEGT. CDR3 nucleotides: TGTGCCAGCAGTGGCCATAGCGGGAACCCAGATACGCAGTATTTT. Translating it yields CASSGHSGNPDTQYF.

J is TRBJ2-6 and V is TRBV28, with 8 positions matching TRBD1. With V trimmed by 6 bases and J by 0 bases, 7 bases remained unmatched. The CDR3 is made up of 17 amino acids. CDR1 is MDHEN, CDR2 SYDVKM, per germline. Here the CDR3 DNA reads TGTGCCAGCAGACATGCAGGGGGCTCCTCTGGGGCCAACGTCCTGACTTTC. It yields the protein CASRHAGGSSGANVLTF.

This chain uses TRBV15 with TRBJ1-5; 7 bases align to TRBD1. CDR3 length: 17 residues. Germline-derived CDR1 and CDR2 are LNHNV and YYDKDF (reference sequence). J gave up 1 base and V 5 bases, and 11 bases lay outside the gene matches. In nucleotides, the CDR3 is TGTGCCACCAGCGGGACAGCAGGAGGAATCAGCAATCAGCCCCAGCATTTT. It encodes CATSGTAGGISNQPQHF.

This clone was observed a few times. V is TRBV5-1 and J is TRBJ1-1; D not certain. Germline V CDR1 and CDR2: SGHRS, YFSETQ. The CDR3 length is 12 residues. Trimming took 0 bases from V and 11 from J, leaving 11 bases between them. The CDR3 loop is CASSLAGSNAFF. The DNA for the CDR3 is TGCGCCAGCAGCTTGGCCGGTTCAAACGCTTTCTTT.

This chain connects TRBV5-1 to TRBJ2-3; 7 bases agree with TRBD1. Germline CDR1 and CDR2: SGHRS and YFSETQ. The length of the CDR3 is 15 residues. V was clipped by 5 bases and J by 5 bases; unmatched bases: 11. CDR3 residues: CASSRDRVNRDTQYF. CDR3 coding DNA: TGCGCCAGCAGTCGCGACAGGGTAAATAGAGATACGCAGTATTTT.

This clone was picked up a small number of times. The chain combines TRBV4-2 with TRBJ1-5; D is undetermined. The CDR3 runs to 15 residues. The V end was cut by 0 bases, the J end by 6 bases, with 12 bases between. CDR1 and CDR2 from the germline V gene are LGHNA and YNFKEQ. Here the CDR3 DNA reads TGTGCCAGCAGCCAAGATGAGTATCTGCGTCAGCCCCAGCATTTT. This encodes CASSQDEYLRQPQHF.

The J gene is TRBJ1-3, the V gene TRBV5-1; D might be TRBD1 (5 bases). This CDR3 has 13 amino acids. CDR1 is SGHRS and CDR2 is YFSETQ in the germline V gene. V was shortened by 5 bases and J by 6 bases, with 12 bases between the two germline ends. CDR3 sequence reads: CASRPQVPNTIYF. DNA of the CDR3: TGCGCCAGCAGGCCACAGGTTCCAAACACCATATATTTT.

The rearrangement uses TRBV11-2 and TRBJ1-2, with TRBD1 identical over 7 bases. Germline V gives CDR1 SGHAT, CDR2 FQNNGV. The CDR3 extends over 17 amino acids. J was trimmed by 2 bases and V by 1 base; bases with no gene match: 10. CDR3 DNA: TGTGCCAGCAGCTTAGGGGCGGGCAGGGGGACCAACTATGGCTACACCTTC. This sequence encodes CASSLGAGRGTNYGYTF.

The chain joins TRBV6-1 to TRBJ1-5; TRBD1 might be the D (5 bases). V lost 6 bases, J lost 6 bases, and 15 bases lay in between. Per germline, CDR1 MNHNS and CDR2 SASEGT. This CDR3 region has 14 residues. CDR3 DNA sequence: TGTGCCAGCAGCAAGGGGCAGGAGGGTCAGCCCCAGCATTTT. This gives the protein CASSKGQEGQPQHF.

The V gene is TRBV10-2, the J gene TRBJ2-1, with 8 bases identical to TRBD2. With V trimmed by 2 bases and J by 9 bases, 3 bases remained unmatched. The CDR3 loop spans 13 amino acids. Per the germline V gene, CDR1 is WSHSY and CDR2 is SAAADI. Here the CDR3 DNA reads TGCGCCAGCAGTGAGGGCGGGGGGCGTGAGCAGTTCTTC. It is translated as CASSEGGGREQFF.

The chain carries TRBV9 and TRBJ2-7, with 7 nucleotides matching TRBD2. V was clipped by 0 bases and J by 6 bases; unmatched bases: 9. In germline, CDR1 is SGDLS, CDR2 YYNGEE. This CDR3 is 15 amino acids long. The CDR3 region is CASSVATGGLTEQYF. The CDR3 region has the DNA TGTGCCAGCAGCGTAGCTACGGGGGGACTCACCGAGCAGTACTTC.

This clone was picked up a small number of times. The rearrangement links TRBV30 to TRBJ1-5; D is undetermined. The V end was cut by 1 base, the J end by 4 bases, with 8 bases between. Germline V gene data show CDR1 as GTSNPN and CDR2 as SVGIG (reference sequence). This CDR3 has 13 amino acids. For the CDR3, the DNA is TGTGCCTGGAGTGAGTCCGAGAATCAGCCCCAGCATTTT. Protein product: CAWSESENQPQHF.

The chain recombines TRBV4-1 with TRBJ2-1, with D perhaps matching TRBD2 (5 bases). The CDR3 is 15 amino acids. Per germline, CDR1 MGHRA and CDR2 YSYEKL. Trimming removed 1 base at V and 10 bases at J, with 17 bases between. The CDR3 sequence is CASSQAQGGGTEQFF. The CDR3 nucleotides read TGCGCCAGCAGCCAAGCCCAAGGAGGTGGAACGGAGCAGTTCTTC.